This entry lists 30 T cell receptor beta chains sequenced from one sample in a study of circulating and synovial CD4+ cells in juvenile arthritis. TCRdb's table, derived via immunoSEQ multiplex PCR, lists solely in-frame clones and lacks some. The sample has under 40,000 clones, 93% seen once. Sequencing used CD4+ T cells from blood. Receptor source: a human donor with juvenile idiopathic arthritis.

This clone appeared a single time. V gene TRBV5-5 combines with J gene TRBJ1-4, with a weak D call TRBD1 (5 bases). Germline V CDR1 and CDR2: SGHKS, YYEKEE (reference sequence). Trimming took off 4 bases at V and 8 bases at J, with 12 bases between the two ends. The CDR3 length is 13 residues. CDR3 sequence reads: CASSGRVDEKLFF. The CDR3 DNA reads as TGTGCCAGCAGCGGCAGGGTTGACGAAAAACTGTTTTTT. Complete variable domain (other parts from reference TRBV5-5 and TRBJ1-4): DAGVTQSPTHLIKTRGQQVTLRCSPISGHKSVSWYQQVLGQGPQFIFQYYEKEERGRGNFPDRFSARQFPNYSSELNVNALLLGDSALYLCASSGRVDEKLFFGSGTQLSVL.

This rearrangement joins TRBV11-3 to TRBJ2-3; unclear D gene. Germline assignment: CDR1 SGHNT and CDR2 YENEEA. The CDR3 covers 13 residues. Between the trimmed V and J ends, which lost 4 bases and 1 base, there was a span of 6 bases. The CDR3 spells CASSSPGTDTQYF. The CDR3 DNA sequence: TGTGCCAGCAGCTCCCCGGGCACAGATACGCAGTATTTT.

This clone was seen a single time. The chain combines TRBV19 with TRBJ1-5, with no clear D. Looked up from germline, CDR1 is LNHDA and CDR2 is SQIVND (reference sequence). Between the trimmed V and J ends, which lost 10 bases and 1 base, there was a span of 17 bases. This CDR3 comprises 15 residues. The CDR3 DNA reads TGTGCCACAACCAAAGGAGAACTGAGCAATCAGCCCCAGCATTTT. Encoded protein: CATTKGELSNQPQHF. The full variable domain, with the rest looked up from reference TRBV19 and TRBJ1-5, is DGGITQSPKYLFRKEGQNVTLSCEQNLNHDAMYWYRQDPGQGLRLIYYSQIVNDFQKGDIAEGYSVSREKKESFPLTVTSAQKNPTAFYLCATTKGELSNQPQHFGDGTRLSIL.

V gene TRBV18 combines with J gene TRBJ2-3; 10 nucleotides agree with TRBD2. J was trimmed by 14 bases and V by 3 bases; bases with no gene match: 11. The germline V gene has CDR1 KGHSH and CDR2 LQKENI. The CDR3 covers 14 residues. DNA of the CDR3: TGTGCCAGCTCACCCCCTCGGGGTAGCGGGAGGATGTATTTT. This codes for CASSPPRGSGRMYF.

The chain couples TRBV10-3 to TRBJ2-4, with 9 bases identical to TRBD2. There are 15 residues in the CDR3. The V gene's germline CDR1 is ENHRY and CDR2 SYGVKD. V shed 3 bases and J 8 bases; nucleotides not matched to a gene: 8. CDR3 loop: CAISDVAGGLYIQYF. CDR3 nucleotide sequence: TGTGCCATCAGTGATGTTGCGGGAGGGCTGTACATTCAGTACTTC.

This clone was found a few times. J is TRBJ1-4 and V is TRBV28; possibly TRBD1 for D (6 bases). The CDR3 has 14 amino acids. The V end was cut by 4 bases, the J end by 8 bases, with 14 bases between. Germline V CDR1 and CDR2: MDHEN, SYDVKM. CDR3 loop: CASSSRDNGEKLFF. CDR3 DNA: TGTGCCAGCAGTTCCCGGGACAATGGGGAAAAACTGTTTTTT.

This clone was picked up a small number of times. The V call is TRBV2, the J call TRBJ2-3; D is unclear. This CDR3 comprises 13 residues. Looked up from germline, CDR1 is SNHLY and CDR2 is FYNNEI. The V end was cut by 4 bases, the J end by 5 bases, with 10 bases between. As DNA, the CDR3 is TGTGCCAGCAGTGGACTGATGAGAGATACGCAGTATTTT. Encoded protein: CASSGLMRDTQYF.

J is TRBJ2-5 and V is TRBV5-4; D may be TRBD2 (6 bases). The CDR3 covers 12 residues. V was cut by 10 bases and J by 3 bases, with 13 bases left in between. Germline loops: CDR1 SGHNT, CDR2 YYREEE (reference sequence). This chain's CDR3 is CAAGISEETQYF. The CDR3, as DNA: TGTGCCGCGGGGATTTCGGAAGAGACCCAGTACTTC.

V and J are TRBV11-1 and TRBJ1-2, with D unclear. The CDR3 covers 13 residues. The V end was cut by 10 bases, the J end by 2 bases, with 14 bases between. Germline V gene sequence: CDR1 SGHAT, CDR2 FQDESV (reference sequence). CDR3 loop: CAIRPGDNYGYTF. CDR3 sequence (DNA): TGTGCCATCCGGCCAGGCGACAACTATGGCTACACCTTC.

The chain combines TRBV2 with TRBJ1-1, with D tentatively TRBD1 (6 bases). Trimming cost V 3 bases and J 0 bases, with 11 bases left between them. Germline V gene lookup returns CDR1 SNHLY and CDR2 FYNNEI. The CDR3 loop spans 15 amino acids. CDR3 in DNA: TGTGCCAGCAGTGATGGTAACAGGGTGAACACTGAAGCTTTCTTT. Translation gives CASSDGNRVNTEAFF.

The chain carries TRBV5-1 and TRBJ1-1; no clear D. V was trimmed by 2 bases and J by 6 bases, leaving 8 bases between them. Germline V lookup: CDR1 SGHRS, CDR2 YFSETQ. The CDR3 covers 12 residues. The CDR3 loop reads CASSLGGPEAFF. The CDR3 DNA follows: TGCGCCAGCAGCTTAGGAGGACCTGAAGCTTTCTTT. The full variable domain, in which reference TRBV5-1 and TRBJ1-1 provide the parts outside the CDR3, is KAGVTQTPRYLIKTRGQQVTLSCSPISGHRSVSWYQQTPGQGLQFLFEYFSETQRNKGNFPGRFSGRQFSNSRSEMNVSTLELGDSALYLCASSLGGPEAFFGQGTRLTVV.

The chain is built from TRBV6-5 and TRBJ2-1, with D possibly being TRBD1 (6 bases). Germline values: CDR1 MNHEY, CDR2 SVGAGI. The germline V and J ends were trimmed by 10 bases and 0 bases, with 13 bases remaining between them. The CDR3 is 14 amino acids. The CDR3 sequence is CATLVGGSYNEQFF. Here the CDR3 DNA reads TGTGCCACTTTAGTAGGGGGCTCCTACAATGAGCAGTTCTTC.

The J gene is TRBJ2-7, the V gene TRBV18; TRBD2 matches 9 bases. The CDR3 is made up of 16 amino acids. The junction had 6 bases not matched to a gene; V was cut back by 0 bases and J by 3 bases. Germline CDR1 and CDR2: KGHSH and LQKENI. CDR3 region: CASSPPGGTSFYEQYF. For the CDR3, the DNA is TGTGCCAGCTCACCACCCGGTGGGACTAGCTTCTACGAGCAGTACTTC.

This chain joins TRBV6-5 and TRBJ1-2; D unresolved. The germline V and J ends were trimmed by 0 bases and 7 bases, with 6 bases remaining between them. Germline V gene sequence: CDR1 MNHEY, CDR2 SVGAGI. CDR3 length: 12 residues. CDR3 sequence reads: CASSYSRGGYTF. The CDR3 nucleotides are TGTGCCAGCAGTTACTCAAGAGGTGGCTACACCTTC.

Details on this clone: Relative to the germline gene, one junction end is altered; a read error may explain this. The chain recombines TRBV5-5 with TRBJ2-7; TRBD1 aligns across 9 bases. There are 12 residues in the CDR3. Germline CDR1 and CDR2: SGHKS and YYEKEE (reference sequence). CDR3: CASSEHRDREQF. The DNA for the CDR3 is TGTGCCAGCAGCGAACACCGGGACAGGGAACAGTTC.

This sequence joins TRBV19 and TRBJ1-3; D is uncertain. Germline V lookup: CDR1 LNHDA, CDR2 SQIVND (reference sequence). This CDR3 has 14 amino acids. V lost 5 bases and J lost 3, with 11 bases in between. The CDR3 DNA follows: TGTGCCAGTAGTCACGGGGAATATGGAAACACCATATATTTT. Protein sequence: CASSHGEYGNTIYF.

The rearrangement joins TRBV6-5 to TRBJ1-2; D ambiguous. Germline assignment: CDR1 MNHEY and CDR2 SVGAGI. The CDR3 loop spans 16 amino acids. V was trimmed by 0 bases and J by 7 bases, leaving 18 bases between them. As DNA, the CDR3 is TGTGCCAGCAGTTACTCGATCCGGGGTGCGGACGGTGGCTACACCTTC. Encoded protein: CASSYSIRGADGGYTF.

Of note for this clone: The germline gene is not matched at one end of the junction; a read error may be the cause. CDR3 residues: CASPPGQGAVSEAFF. The CDR3 bases are TGTGCCAGCCCACCTGGGCAGGGGGCAGTGTCTGAAGCTTTCTTT. The rearrangement uses TRBV18 and TRBJ1-1, with 8 bases that match TRBD1. The CDR3 contains 15 residues. Germline values: CDR1 KGHSH, CDR2 LQKENI.

The CDR3, as DNA: TGCGCCAGCAGCTTGGGCGGGGGCGACACCTACGAGCAGTACTTC. Protein sequence: CASSLGGGDTYEQYF. The rearrangement uses TRBV5-1 and TRBJ2-7; a weak D match, TRBD2 (7 bases). The germline V gene has CDR1 SGHRS and CDR2 YFSETQ. The CDR3 contains 15 residues. Trimming left V 0 bases short and J 2 bases short, with 12 bases between.

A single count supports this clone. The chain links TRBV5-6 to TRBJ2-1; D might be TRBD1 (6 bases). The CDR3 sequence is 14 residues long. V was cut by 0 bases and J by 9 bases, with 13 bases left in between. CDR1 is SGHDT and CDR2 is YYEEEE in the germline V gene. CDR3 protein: CASSLGSVRGEQFF. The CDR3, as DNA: TGTGCCAGCAGCTTGGGGTCCGTCAGGGGTGAGCAGTTCTTC.

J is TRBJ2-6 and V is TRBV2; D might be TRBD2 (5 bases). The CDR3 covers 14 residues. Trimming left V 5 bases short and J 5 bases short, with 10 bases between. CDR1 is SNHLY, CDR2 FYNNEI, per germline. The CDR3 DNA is TGTGCCAGCAGTCCGGGGTTAAGGGCCAACGTCCTGACTTTC. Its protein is CASSPGLRANVLTF.

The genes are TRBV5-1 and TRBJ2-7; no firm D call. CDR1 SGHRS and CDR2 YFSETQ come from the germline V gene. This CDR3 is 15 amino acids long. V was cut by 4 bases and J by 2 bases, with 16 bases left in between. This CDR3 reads CASSPAVGIPYEQYF. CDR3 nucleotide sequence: TGCGCCAGCAGCCCGGCGGTCGGAATCCCCTACGAGCAGTACTTC.

CDR3 loop: CASSIRAITDTQYF. The DNA for the CDR3 is TGTGCCAGTAGTATCAGGGCGATCACAGATACGCAGTATTTT. The gene calls are TRBV19 and TRBJ2-3; D possibly corresponds to TRBD1 (5 bases). The ends were cut back, 3 bases at V and 2 bases at J, with 9 bases in the middle. In germline, CDR1 is LNHDA, CDR2 SQIVND (reference sequence). The CDR3 extends over 14 amino acids.

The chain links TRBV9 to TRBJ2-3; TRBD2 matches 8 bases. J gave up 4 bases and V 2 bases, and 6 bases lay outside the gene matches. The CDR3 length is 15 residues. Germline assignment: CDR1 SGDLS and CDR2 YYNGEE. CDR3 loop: CASSVAGGAADTQYF. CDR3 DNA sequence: TGTGCCAGCAGCGTGGCGGGGGGCGCCGCAGATACGCAGTATTTT.

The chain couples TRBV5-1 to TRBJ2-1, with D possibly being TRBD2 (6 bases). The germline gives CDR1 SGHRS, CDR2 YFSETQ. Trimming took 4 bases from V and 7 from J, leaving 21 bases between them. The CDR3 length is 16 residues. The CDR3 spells CASSRTRLEGGNEQFF. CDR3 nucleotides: TGCGCCAGCAGCCGTACCCGACTGGAAGGAGGGAATGAGCAGTTCTTC. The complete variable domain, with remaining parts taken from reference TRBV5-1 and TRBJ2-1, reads KAGVTQTPRYLIKTRGQQVTLSCSPISGHRSVSWYQQTPGQGLQFLFEYFSETQRNKGNFPGRFSGRQFSNSRSEMNVSTLELGDSALYLCASSRTRLEGGNEQFFGPGTRLTVL.

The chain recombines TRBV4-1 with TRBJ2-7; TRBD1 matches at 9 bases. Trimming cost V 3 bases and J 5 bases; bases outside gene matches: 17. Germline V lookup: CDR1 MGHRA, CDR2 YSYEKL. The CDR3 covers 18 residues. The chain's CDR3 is CASSQAKLIGQGINEQYF. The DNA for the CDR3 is TGCGCCAGCAGCCAGGCTAAATTAATTGGACAGGGGATCAACGAGCAGTACTTC.

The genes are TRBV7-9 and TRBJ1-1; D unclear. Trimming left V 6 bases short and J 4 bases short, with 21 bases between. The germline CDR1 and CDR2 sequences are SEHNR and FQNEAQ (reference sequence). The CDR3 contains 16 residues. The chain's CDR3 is CASSYASALEGTEAFF. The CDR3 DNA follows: TGTGCCAGCAGTTACGCGTCCGCGCTCGAGGGCACTGAAGCTTTCTTT.

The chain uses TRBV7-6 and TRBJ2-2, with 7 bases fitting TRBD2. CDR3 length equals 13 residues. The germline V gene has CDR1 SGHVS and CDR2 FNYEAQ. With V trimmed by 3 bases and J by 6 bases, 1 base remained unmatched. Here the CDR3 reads CASSLGRAGELFF. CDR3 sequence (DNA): TGTGCCAGCAGCTTGGGGAGGGCCGGGGAGCTGTTTTTT.

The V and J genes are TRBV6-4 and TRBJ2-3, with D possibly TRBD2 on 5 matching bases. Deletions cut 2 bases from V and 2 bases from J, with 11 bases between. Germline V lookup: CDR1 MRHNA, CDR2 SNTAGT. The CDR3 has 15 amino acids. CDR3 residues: CASSDGKRDTDTQYF. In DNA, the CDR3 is TGTGCCAGCAGTGACGGGAAACGGGACACAGATACGCAGTATTTT.

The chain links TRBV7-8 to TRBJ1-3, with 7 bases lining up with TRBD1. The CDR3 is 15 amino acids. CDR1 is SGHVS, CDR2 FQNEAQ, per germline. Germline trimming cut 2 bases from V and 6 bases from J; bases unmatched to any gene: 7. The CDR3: CASSLTHRGANTIYF. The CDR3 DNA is TGTGCCAGCAGCTTAACCCACAGGGGAGCAAACACCATATATTTT.